This T cell receptor (beta chain) appears in the sequencing data of a study of cytomegalovirus exposure and HLA in healthy donors. Primers for the PCR totalled 60 Vbeta and 13 Jbeta. Clones were read by immunoSEQ multiplex PCR, and TCRdb kept only the in-frame ones, dropping some. Seen here are about 130,000 clones, 70% to 85% observed once, and the top ten hold about 3.3%. The germline V and J ends were trimmed by 3 bases and 5 bases, with 13 bases remaining between them. The germline CDR1 and CDR2 sequences are GTSNPN and SVGIG (reference sequence). CDR3 size: 13 residues. This clonotype was sampled from a woman aged 45-60 years in good health and CMV-seronegative. Sequenced sample: PBMCs. The chain combines TRBV30 with TRBJ1-1, with D perhaps TRBD1 (6 bases). DNA of the CDR3: TGTGCCTGGAGAGACAGGTTTACAACTGAAGCTTTCTTT. Translated, it gives CAWRDRFTTEAFF.